Sequencing of this T cell receptor (beta chain) was carried out in a study of blood T cells in healthy people across ages. On the study more broadly: Roughly one uniquely barcoded beta molecule per two T cells was captured.

Alongside a J-beta primer mix, a sample-barcoded 5' primer served in a second PCR lasting about 6 to 12 cycles. CDR3-containing paired-end reads numbered at least 2.5 million in each sample. TCRdb used MiXCR to reprocess the 5' RACE reads, holding one entry per CDR3 protein. The sample contains under 850,000 distinct CDR3 sequences, 36% of which appear only once. Donors each provided approximately 9.6 milliliters of peripheral blood. The extraction recovered at least 5.5 micrograms of total RNA per sample. Germline CDR1 DFQATT, CDR2 SNEGSKA (reference sequence). Trimming removed 2 bases at V and 5 bases at J, with 13 bases between. The CDR3 is 13 residues long.

The TCR originated in a man younger than 35 in good health. The sequenced sample was blood. The chain combines TRBV20-1 with TRBJ2-7; tentative D call: TRBD1 (5 bases). CDR3 loop: CSARQGTLHEQYF. Here the CDR3 DNA reads TGCAGTGCTAGACAGGGCACACTTCACGAGCAGTACTTC.